The 15 T cell receptor beta chains given below trace back to one sample, sequenced in a study of neurological immune-mediated disorders. TCRdb reprocessed the 5' RACE reads via MiXCR and lists one record per CDR3 protein. The data hold tens of thousands of distinct CDR3 sequences, with about 2% observed a single time. Source material: PBMCs. The receptor source for this set is a woman between 35 and 50 years old with multiple sclerosis.

This clonotype was seen at least ten times. The chain uses TRBV7-6 and TRBJ2-7; D may be TRBD2 (5 bases). The CDR3 has 13 residues. Trimming took off 4 bases at V and 6 bases at J, with 13 bases between the two ends. Germline CDR1 is SGHVS and CDR2 is FNYEAQ. CDR3 loop: CASSSLAGLEQYF. In DNA, the CDR3 is TGTGCCAGCAGCTCCCTGGCGGGCCTCGAGCAGTACTTC. Together with reference TRBV7-6 and TRBJ2-7, the CDR3 gives the full variable domain: GAGVSQSPRYKVTKRGQDVALRCDPISGHVSLYWYRQALGQGPEFLTYFNYEAQQDKSGLPNDRFSAERPEGSISTLTIQRTEQRDSAMYRCASSSLAGLEQYFGPGTRLTVT.

This clonotype was seen repeatedly, ten times or more. This chain links TRBV12-3 or TRBV12-4 with TRBJ1-1; D unclear. CDR3 length: 12 residues. Trimming shortened V by 4 bases and J by 10 bases, and 13 bases separated the two germline ends. The CDR3 DNA reads as TGTGCCAGCAGTTGGGAGGGCCCGAGAGCTTTCTTT. This gives the protein CASSWEGPRAFF.

This clonotype has ten or more counts. The rearrangement uses TRBV6-5 and TRBJ2-5; 8 bases are shared with TRBD2. CDR1 is MNHEY, CDR2 SVGAGI, per germline. The CDR3 spans 15 residues. After removal of 2 bases from V and 2 bases from J, the junction contained 4 bases not matched to a gene. CDR3 nucleotides: TGTGCCAGCAGTTACCGGGGCGGGGGGCAAGAGACCCAGTACTTC. This encodes CASSYRGGGQETQYF.

This clonotype was counted many times. This sequence joins TRBV9 and TRBJ1-6, with D possibly matching TRBD1 (5 bases). CDR3 length: 16 residues. Germline V CDR1 and CDR2: SGDLS, YYNGEE. Deletions cut 0 bases from V and 9 bases from J, with 16 bases between. CDR3 region: CASSVGGGQGTSPLHF. CDR3 bases: TGTGCCAGCAGCGTAGGAGGAGGGCAGGGTACTTCACCCCTCCACTTT. The entire variable domain, with the rest obtained from reference TRBV9 and TRBJ1-6, is as follows: DSGVTQTPKHLITATGQRVTLRCSPRSGDLSVYWYQQSLDQGLQFLIQYYNGEERAKGNILERFSAQQFPDLHSELNLSSLELGDSALYFCASSVGGGQGTSPLHFGNGTRLTVT.

This clonotype appeared many times. This sequence joins TRBV6-5 and TRBJ1-1, with TRBD1 as a possible D gene (6 bases). V lost 3 bases to trimming and J lost 7 bases, with 15 bases between them. CDR3 length: 14 amino acids. The germline CDR1 and CDR2 sequences are MNHEY and SVGAGI. CDR3 sequence: CASSYSTGVGEAFF. In DNA form, the CDR3 reads TGTGCCAGCAGTTATTCGACAGGCGTTGGTGAAGCTTTCTTT.

This clonotype has just a few counts. This may come from a read error, since a much larger clone is one base off. J is TRBJ1-5 and V is TRBV20-1; tentatively, D is TRBD1 (5 bases). Trimming took off 7 bases at V and 6 bases at J, with 13 bases between the two ends. Germline values: CDR1 DFQATT, CDR2 SNEGSKA (reference sequence). The CDR3 consists of 12 residues. CDR3 residues: CSEAQEFQPQHF. CDR3 bases: TGCAGTGAAGCACAGGAATTTCAGCCCCAGCATTTT.

This clonotype has ten or more counts. The V call is TRBV5-1, the J call TRBJ1-1, with 8 bases lining up with TRBD1. With V trimmed by 3 bases and J by 2 bases, 3 bases remained unmatched. The CDR3 sequence is 14 residues long. Germline V gene data show CDR1 as SGHRS and CDR2 as YFSETQ. The CDR3 coding sequence is TGCGCCAGCAGCTCTCAGGGGGCTAACACTGAAGCTTTCTTT. It is translated as CASSSQGANTEAFF. Based on the CDR3 plus reference TRBV5-1 and TRBJ1-1, the full variable domain is KAGVTQTPRYLIKTRGQQVTLSCSPISGHRSVSWYQQTPGQGLQFLFEYFSETQRNKGNFPGRFSGRQFSNSRSEMNVSTLELGDSALYLCASSSQGANTEAFFGQGTRLTVV.

This clonotype occurred many times. The rearrangement links TRBV5-5 to TRBJ2-3; 9 bases line up with TRBD2. V gave up 1 base and J gave up 3 bases; unmatched junction bases: 3. The CDR3 totals 15 residues. The germline V gene encodes CDR1 SGHKS and CDR2 YYEKEE (reference sequence). CDR3 protein: CASSLITSGTDTQYF. The DNA for the CDR3 is TGTGCCAGCAGCTTGATAACTAGCGGGACAGATACGCAGTATTTT.

This clonotype has a count of ten or more. The chain uses TRBV7-8 and TRBJ2-7, with TRBD2 as a possible D gene (6 bases). The CDR3 has 18 residues. Between the trimmed V and J ends, which lost 4 bases and 3 bases, there was a span of 25 bases. CDR1 SGHVS and CDR2 FQNEAQ come from the germline V gene. The CDR3 DNA reads as TGTGCCAGCAGCTCAGCCCCTCAGAGGAGCGAGGAGGGCTACGAGCAGTACTTC. This translates into CASSSAPQRSEEGYEQYF. Complete variable domain (other parts from reference TRBV7-8 and TRBJ2-7): GAGVSQSPRYKVAKRGQDVALRCDPISGHVSLFWYQQALGQGPEFLTYFQNEAQLDKSGLPSDRFFAERPEGSVSTLKIQRTQQEDSAVYLCASSSAPQRSEEGYEQYFGPGTRLTVT.

On this clonotype: At one boundary the junction diverges from the germline segment, which might be a read error. This chain uses TRBV6-6 with TRBJ2-1; D is possibly TRBD2 (6 bases). Germline CDR1 and CDR2: MNHNY and SVGAGI (reference sequence). This CDR3 contains 12 residues. The CDR3 sequence: CASSSRVAGPIF. DNA for the CDR3: TGTGCCAGCAGTTCCCGGGTGGCGGGGCCGATCTTC.

This chain uses TRBV27 with TRBJ1-1; 7 bases are a match to TRBD1. CDR3 length equals 16 residues. V was pared by 4 bases and J by 0 bases, with 8 bases of the junction left unmatched. Germline-derived CDR1 and CDR2 are MNHEY and SMNVEV (reference sequence). The chain's CDR3 is CASSSLLTGMNTEAFF. The CDR3 DNA follows: TGTGCCAGCAGTTCTCTCCTGACAGGGATGAACACTGAAGCTTTCTTT.

This clonotype came up many times. V usage is TRBV4-2 and J usage is TRBJ2-7, with D perhaps matching TRBD2 (6 bases). The V gene lost 2 bases and the J gene lost 7 bases, with 12 bases spanning the gap. CDR3 length: 13 residues. CDR1 is LGHNA and CDR2 is YNFKEQ in the germline V gene. The CDR3 loop is CASSQTPRGEQYF. CDR3 DNA sequence: TGTGCCAGCAGCCAAACACCCCGGGGGGAGCAGTACTTC.

This clonotype was observed at least ten times. This chain connects TRBV7-9 to TRBJ2-2; D is unresolved. The CDR3 covers 11 residues. The ends were cut back, 8 bases at V and 5 bases at J, with 6 bases in the middle. CDR1 is SEHNR and CDR2 is FQNEAQ in the germline V gene (reference sequence). CDR3 amino acids: CASGRTGELFF. The CDR3, as DNA: TGTGCCAGCGGAAGGACCGGGGAGCTGTTTTTT.

This clonotype was counted ten times or more. The rearrangement uses TRBV10-3 and TRBJ1-3; D is possibly TRBD1 (5 bases). From germline, CDR1 is ENHRY and CDR2 SYGVKD. Trimming removed 6 bases at V and 6 bases at J, with 15 bases between. This CDR3 region has 14 residues. CDR3 DNA: TGTGCCATCAGGGGGACGGGCACTCAAAACACCATATATTTT. The encoded protein is CAIRGTGTQNTIYF.

There are many counts of this clonotype. The chain combines TRBV25-1 with TRBJ1-2; possible D gene TRBD1, 6 bases. The germline V gene has CDR1 MGHDK and CDR2 SYGVNS. Trimming removed 4 bases at V and 3 bases at J, with 12 bases between. CDR3 length: 14 amino acids. The CDR3 nucleotides are TGTGCCAGCAGTGGCATGTCAGGGGACTATGGCTACACCTTC. Translating gives CASSGMSGDYGYTF.